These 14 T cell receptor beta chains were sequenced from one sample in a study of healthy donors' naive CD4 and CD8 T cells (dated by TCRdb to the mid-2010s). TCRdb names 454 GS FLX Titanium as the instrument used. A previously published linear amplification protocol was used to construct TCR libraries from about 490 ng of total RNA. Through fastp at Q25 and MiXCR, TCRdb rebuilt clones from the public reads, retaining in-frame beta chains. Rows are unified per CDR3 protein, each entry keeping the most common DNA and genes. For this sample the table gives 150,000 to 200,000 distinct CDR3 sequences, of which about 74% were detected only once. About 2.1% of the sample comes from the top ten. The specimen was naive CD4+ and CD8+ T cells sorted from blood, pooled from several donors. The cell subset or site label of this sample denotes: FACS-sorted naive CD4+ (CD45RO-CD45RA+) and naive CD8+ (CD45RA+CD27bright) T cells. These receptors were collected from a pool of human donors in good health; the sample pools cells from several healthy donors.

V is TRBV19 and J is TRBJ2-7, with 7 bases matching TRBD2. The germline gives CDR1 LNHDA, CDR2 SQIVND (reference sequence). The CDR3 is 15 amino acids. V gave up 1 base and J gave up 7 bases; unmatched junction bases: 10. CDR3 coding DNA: TGTGCCAGTAGTATAGCTGGGACCGGGAGGTTGGAGCAGTACTTC. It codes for CASSIAGTGRLEQYF.

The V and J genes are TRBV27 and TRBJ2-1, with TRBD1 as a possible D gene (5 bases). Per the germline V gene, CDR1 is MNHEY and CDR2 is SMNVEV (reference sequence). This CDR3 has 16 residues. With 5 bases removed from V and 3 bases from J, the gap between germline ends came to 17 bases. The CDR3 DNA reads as TGTGCCAGCAGTCCCGCACCGAGACAGATCTACAATGAGCAGTTCTTC. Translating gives CASSPAPRQIYNEQFF.

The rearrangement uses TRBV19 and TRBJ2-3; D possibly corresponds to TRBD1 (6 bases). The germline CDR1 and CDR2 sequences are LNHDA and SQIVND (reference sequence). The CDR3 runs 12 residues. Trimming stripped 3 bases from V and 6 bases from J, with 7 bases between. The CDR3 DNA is TGTGCCAGTAGTATGCAGGGGGATACGCAGTATTTT. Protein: CASSMQGDTQYF.

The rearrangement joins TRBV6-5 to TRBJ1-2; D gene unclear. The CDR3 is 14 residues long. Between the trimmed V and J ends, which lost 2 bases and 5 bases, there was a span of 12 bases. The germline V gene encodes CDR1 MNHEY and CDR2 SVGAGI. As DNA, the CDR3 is TGTGCCAGCAGTTACCGGGCAGCAAAGTATGGCTACACCTTC. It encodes CASSYRAAKYGYTF.

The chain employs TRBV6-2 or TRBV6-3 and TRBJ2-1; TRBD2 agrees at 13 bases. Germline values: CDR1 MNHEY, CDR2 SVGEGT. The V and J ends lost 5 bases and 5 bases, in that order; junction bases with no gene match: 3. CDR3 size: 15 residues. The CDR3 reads CASSTTSGGNNEQFF. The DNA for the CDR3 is TGTGCCAGCAGTACGACTAGCGGGGGGAACAATGAGCAGTTCTTC.

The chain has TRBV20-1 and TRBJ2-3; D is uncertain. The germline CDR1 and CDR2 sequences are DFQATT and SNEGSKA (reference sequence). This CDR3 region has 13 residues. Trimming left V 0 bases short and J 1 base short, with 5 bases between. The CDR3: CSARDPGTDTQYF. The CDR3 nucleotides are TGCAGTGCTAGAGATCCGGGCACAGATACGCAGTATTTT.

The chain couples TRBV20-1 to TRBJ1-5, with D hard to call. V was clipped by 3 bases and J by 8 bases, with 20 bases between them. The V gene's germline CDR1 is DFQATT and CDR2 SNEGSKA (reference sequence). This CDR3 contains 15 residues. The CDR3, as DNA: TGCAGTGCTAGTATTGGCCTTTCTCCGTCGGAGCCCCAGCATTTT. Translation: CSASIGLSPSEPQHF.

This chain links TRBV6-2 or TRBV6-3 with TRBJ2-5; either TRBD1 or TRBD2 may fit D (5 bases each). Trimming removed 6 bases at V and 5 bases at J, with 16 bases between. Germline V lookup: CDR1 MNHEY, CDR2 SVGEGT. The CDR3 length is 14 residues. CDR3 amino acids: CASRAFGGSETQYF. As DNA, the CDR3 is TGTGCCAGCAGGGCCTTTGGGGGATCGGAGACCCAGTACTTC.

CDR3 coding DNA: TGCAGTGCTAGAAGAGTCCGGGACAGCTATAATTCACCCCTCCACTTT. Protein: CSARRVRDSYNSPLHF. The V and J genes are TRBV20-1 and TRBJ1-6, with 7 bases aligning to TRBD1. Germline V gene lookup returns CDR1 DFQATT and CDR2 SNEGSKA (reference sequence). The CDR3 consists of 16 residues. V lost 2 bases, J lost 3 bases, and 7 bases stayed unmatched.

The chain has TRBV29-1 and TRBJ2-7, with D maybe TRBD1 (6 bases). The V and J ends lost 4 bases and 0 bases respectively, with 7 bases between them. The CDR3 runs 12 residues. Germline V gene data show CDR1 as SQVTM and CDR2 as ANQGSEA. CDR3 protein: CSVGGRSYEQYF. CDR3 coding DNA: TGCAGCGTTGGGGGGCGCTCCTACGAGCAGTACTTC.

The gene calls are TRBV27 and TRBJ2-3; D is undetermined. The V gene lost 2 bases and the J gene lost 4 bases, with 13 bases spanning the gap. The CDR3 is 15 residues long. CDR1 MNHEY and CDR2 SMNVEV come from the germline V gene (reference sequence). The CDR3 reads CASSLDSLNPDTQYF. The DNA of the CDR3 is TGTGCCAGCAGTTTAGACTCCCTCAACCCAGATACGCAGTATTTT.

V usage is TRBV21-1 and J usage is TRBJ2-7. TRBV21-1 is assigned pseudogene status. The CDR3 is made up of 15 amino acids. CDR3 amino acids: CASSKGCVDPYEQYV. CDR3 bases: TGTGCCAGCAGCAAAGGGTGCGTCGACCCGTACGAGCAGTACGTC.

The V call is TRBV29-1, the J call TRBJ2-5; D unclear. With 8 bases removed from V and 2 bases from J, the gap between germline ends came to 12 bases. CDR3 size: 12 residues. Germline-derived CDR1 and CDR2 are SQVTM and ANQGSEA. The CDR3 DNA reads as TGCAGCTTGTCGGTCGGACAAGAGACCCAGTACTTC. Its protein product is CSLSVGQETQYF.

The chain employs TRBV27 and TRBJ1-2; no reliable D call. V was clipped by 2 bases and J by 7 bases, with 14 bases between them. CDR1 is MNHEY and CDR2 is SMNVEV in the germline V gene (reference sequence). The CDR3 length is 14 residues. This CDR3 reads CASSLNPVRFGYTF. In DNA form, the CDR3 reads TGTGCCAGCAGTTTAAACCCGGTGAGGTTTGGCTACACCTTC.